These 15 T cell receptor beta chains were sequenced from one sample in a study of naive and memory T cell subsets. Antigen specificity for these receptors is unknown. An equimolar mix of two oligonucleotides served as the beta constant-region primer for TRBC1 and TRBC2. Ligated cDNA was amplified by four rounds of PCR with nested alpha and beta constant-region primers and SP2. TCRdb ran MiXCR on the UMI-ligation and nested PCR reads and lists one entry per CDR3 protein. The table records roughly 140,000 distinct CDR3 sequences, about 20% of them present only once. Study conclusions and caveats: Especially in CD8 cells, naive repertoires contained a few larger clonotypes, possibly CD45RA-re-expressing memory cells.

The specimen was naive CD8+ T cells from blood. The receptors were sampled from a human donor in good health.

This clonotype was detected only a few times. The gene calls are TRBV14 and TRBJ2-7, with 11 bases fitting TRBD2. The CDR3 loop spans 15 amino acids. Germline V gives CDR1 SGHDN, CDR2 FVKESK. J was trimmed by 6 bases and V by 1 base; bases with no gene match: 5. CDR3 loop: CASSQVSGRGIEQYF. CDR3 sequence (DNA): TGTGCCAGCAGCCAAGTTAGCGGGAGGGGAATCGAGCAGTACTTC.

This chain links TRBV29-1 with TRBJ2-7; D perhaps matches TRBD1 (6 bases). Germline V gene data show CDR1 as SQVTM and CDR2 as ANQGSEA. CDR3 length: 13 residues. The germline V and J ends were trimmed by 4 bases and 2 bases, with 12 bases remaining between them. The chain's CDR3 is CSVVTGSAYEQYF. The DNA for the CDR3 is TGCAGCGTTGTAACAGGGTCGGCCTACGAGCAGTACTTC.

This clonotype was seen a handful of times. This rearrangement joins TRBV7-2 to TRBJ2-7; D gene ambiguous. The V gene lost 4 bases and the J gene lost 2 bases, with 9 bases spanning the gap. CDR3 length: 13 residues. Germline loops: CDR1 SGHTA, CDR2 FQGNSA. CDR3 DNA sequence: TGTGCCAGCAGCTACAAGGGTCCCTACGAGCAGTACTTC. Protein: CASSYKGPYEQYF.

This clonotype appeared a few times. This rearrangement joins TRBV5-7 to TRBJ2-1; TRBD2 matches at 9 bases. TRBV5-7 is labeled an ORF, and its function is uncertain. V trimming: 2 bases; J trimming: 5 bases; junction bases outside the gene matches: 5. The CDR3 length is 15 residues. The CDR3 region is CASSFVTSGHNEQFF. Written as DNA, the CDR3 is TGTGCCAGCAGCTTTGTGACTAGCGGCCACAATGAGCAGTTCTTC.

This clonotype was recorded at least ten times. The rearrangement joins TRBV28 to TRBJ2-5; 7 bases are a match to TRBD2. The CDR3 totals 14 residues. Germline CDR1 reads MDHEN; CDR2 reads SYDVKM. V lost 8 bases, J lost 8 bases, and 14 bases stayed unmatched. This CDR3 is CASVGGGDPLTQYF. CDR3 nucleotides: TGTGCCAGCGTCGGGGGAGGGGACCCCCTTACCCAGTACTTC.

The chain recombines TRBV28 with TRBJ2-7; possible D gene TRBD2, 5 bases. CDR1 and CDR2 (germline): MDHEN, SYDVKM. V shed 8 bases and J shed 7 bases, with 15 bases lying between them. The CDR3 has 12 amino acids. CDR3 sequence (DNA): TGTGCCAGCTGCCGCTCCCCGGGAGAGCAGTACTTC. Its translation: CASCRSPGEQYF. Complete variable domain (other parts from reference TRBV28 and TRBJ2-7): DVKVTQSSRYLVKRTGEKVFLECVQDMDHENMFWYRQDPGLGLRLIYFSYDVKMKEKGDIPEGYSVSREKKERFSLILESASTNQTSMYLCASCRSPGEQYFGPGTRLTVT.

This clonotype has only a few counts. This chain links TRBV6-5 with TRBJ1-6; a possible D gene is TRBD1 (5 bases). This CDR3 has 13 residues. Trimming removed 11 bases from V and 5 bases from J, with 13 bases in between. Germline V gene sequence: CDR1 MNHEY, CDR2 SVGAGI. The CDR3 sequence is CASTAGDNSPLHF. The CDR3 DNA follows: TGTGCCTCGACAGCGGGGGATAATTCACCCCTCCACTTT.

The chain employs TRBV9 and TRBJ2-1; tentatively, D is TRBD2 (6 bases). CDR3 length equals 15 residues. Germline V CDR1 and CDR2: SGDLS, YYNGEE. Between the trimmed V and J ends, which lost 0 bases and 4 bases, there was a span of 11 bases. CDR3 region: CASSVDGRGYNEQFF. Written as DNA, the CDR3 is TGTGCCAGCAGCGTAGACGGGAGAGGTTACAATGAGCAGTTCTTC. Looking up the rest from reference TRBV9 and TRBJ2-1 gives the full variable domain: DSGVTQTPKHLITATGQRVTLRCSPRSGDLSVYWYQQSLDQGLQFLIQYYNGEERAKGNILERFSAQQFPDLHSELNLSSLELGDSALYFCASSVDGRGYNEQFFGPGTRLTVL.

This sequence joins TRBV28 and TRBJ2-1; a possible D gene is TRBD2 (6 bases). The V end lost 6 bases, the J end lost 4 bases, and 13 bases lay between the germline ends. The CDR3 length is 14 residues. Looked up from germline, CDR1 is MDHEN and CDR2 is SYDVKM. This chain's CDR3 is CASRVSGLYNEQFF. The CDR3 DNA reads TGTGCCAGCAGGGTAAGCGGGCTTTACAATGAGCAGTTCTTC.

The chain recombines TRBV24-1 with TRBJ2-2; 9 bases are a match to TRBD2. The V segment lost 4 bases and the J segment 7 bases; nucleotides outside the gene matches: 9. The CDR3 has 16 amino acids. Germline CDR1 and CDR2: KGHDR and SFDVKD. Here the CDR3 reads CATSEVIAGAVGELFF. The CDR3 bases are TGTGCCACCAGTGAAGTAATAGCGGGAGCGGTCGGGGAGCTGTTTTTT.

This clonotype has just a few counts. The rearrangement links TRBV7-8 to TRBJ1-1, with 9 bases that match TRBD1. Germline CDR1 reads SGHVS; CDR2 reads FQNEAQ. V dropped 5 bases and J dropped 0; count of bases not matched to a gene: 10. The CDR3 is made up of 17 amino acids. The CDR3 spells CASSPGQGYYLNTEAFF. CDR3 DNA: TGTGCCAGCAGCCCGGGACAGGGCTACTACTTGAACACTGAAGCTTTCTTT.

This clonotype has a handful of counts. The chain is built from TRBV19 and TRBJ2-7; 8 nucleotides line up with TRBD1. Trimming took 9 bases from V and 1 from J; bases not matched to a gene: 5. The germline CDR1 and CDR2 sequences are LNHDA and SQIVND (reference sequence). The CDR3 consists of 13 residues. CDR3 residues: CASRDRRSYEQYF. DNA for the CDR3: TGTGCCAGCAGGGACAGGCGATCCTACGAGCAGTACTTC.

This clonotype was seen only a few times. The V and J genes are TRBV12-5 and TRBJ1-1; D ambiguous. From germline, CDR1 is LGHNT and CDR2 FRNRAP. The CDR3 covers 14 residues. Trimming took off 3 bases at V and 1 base at J, with 9 bases between the two ends. In DNA, the CDR3 is TGTGCTAGTGGTTTTACTACAGAGAACACTGAAGCTTTCTTT. Protein: CASGFTTENTEAFF.

The chain has TRBV19 and TRBJ2-1; 8 nucleotides line up with TRBD1. Losses at the gene ends were 7 bases for V and 6 bases for J; bases not matched to a gene: 8. Looked up from germline, CDR1 is LNHDA and CDR2 is SQIVND (reference sequence). This CDR3 is 14 amino acids long. This CDR3 is CASTNGRGRNEQFF. As DNA, the CDR3 is TGTGCCAGTACCAACGGCAGGGGGCGCAATGAGCAGTTCTTC.

V gene TRBV6-2 or TRBV6-3 combines with J gene TRBJ2-1, with D perhaps assigned TRBD1 or TRBD2 (5 bases each). CDR1 MNHEY and CDR2 SVGEGT come from the germline V gene. V was trimmed by 5 bases and J by 4 bases, leaving 18 bases between them. This CDR3 has 16 amino acids. The CDR3 region has the DNA TGTGCCAGCAGTCCCGTTAGCCGCGAGGGGTACAATGAGCAGTTCTTC. Translating gives CASSPVSREGYNEQFF.